A selection of T cell receptor beta chains follows, all from one sample in a study of shared clonotypes between healthy human individuals. Libraries were prepared by immunoSEQ multiplex PCR; TCRdb keeps only in-frame clonotypes and omits some of them. The data hold about 520,000 clones, with more than 65% observed a single time. The sequenced sample consisted of PBMCs. Receptors were obtained from a woman in her thirties or forties in good health. Some clones in this sample may be carry-over from other donors' samples. Each CDR3 is given with its conserved first and last residue. The D gene is left open where the match is weak. Expanded clones are given a class, and other clones once, few, many or no size at all.

V gene: TRBV5-1
J gene: TRBJ2-6
D gene: -
CDR3 length: 14
clone size: -
CDR3 protein: CASSKSSGANVLTF
CDR3 DNA: TGCGCCAGCAGCAAAAGCTCTGGGGCCAACGTCCTGACTTTC

V gene: TRBV4-1
J gene: TRBJ1-1
D gene: -
CDR3 length: 13
clone size: -
CDR3 protein: CASSQDGPDEAFF
CDR3 DNA: TGCGCCAGCAGCCAAGATGGACCGGATGAAGCTTTCTTT

V gene: TRBV10-3
J gene: TRBJ2-7
D gene: -
CDR3 length: 13
clone size: -
CDR3 protein: CAISPDRWGEQYF
CDR3 DNA: TGTGCCATCAGCCCTGACCGCTGGGGCGAGCAGTACTTC

V gene: TRBV28
J gene: TRBJ2-1
D gene: TRBD1
CDR3 length: 14
clone size: -
CDR3 protein: CASSPGQEKTTKFF
CDR3 DNA: TGTGCCAGCAGTCCAGGACAGGAAAAAACCACTAAGTTCTTC

V gene: TRBV4-1
J gene: TRBJ2-4
D gene: TRBD2
CDR3 length: 14
clone size: many
CDR3 protein: CASSQLGGKNIQYF
CDR3 DNA: TGCGCCAGCAGCCAACTCGGGGGGAAAAACATTCAGTACTTC

V gene: TRBV28
J gene: TRBJ1-2
D gene: -
CDR3 length: 14
clone size: -
CDR3 protein: CASSPPSRTYGYTF
CDR3 DNA: TGTGCCAGCAGTCCACCCTCCCGGACCTATGGCTACACCTTC

V gene: TRBV7-9
J gene: TRBJ2-1
D gene: -
CDR3 length: 15
clone size: -
CDR3 protein: CASSQERGRSNEQFF
CDR3 DNA: TGTGCCAGCAGCCAAGAGAGAGGGAGGAGTAATGAGCAGTTCTTC

V gene: TRBV7-2
J gene: TRBJ1-2
D gene: -
CDR3 length: 15
clone size: -
CDR3 protein: CASSLELGRGNGYTF
CDR3 DNA: TGTGCCAGCAGCTTAGAGCTAGGGAGGGGGAATGGCTACACCTTC

V gene: TRBV2
J gene: TRBJ1-5
D gene: TRBD1
CDR3 length: 15
clone size: -
CDR3 protein: CASRGVDRVSQPQHF
CDR3 DNA: TGTGCCAGCAGGGGTGTCGACAGGGTCAGTCAGCCCCAGCATTTT

V gene: TRBV5-1
J gene: TRBJ2-7
D gene: -
CDR3 length: 15
clone size: -
CDR3 protein: CASSLGLAISYEQYF
CDR3 DNA: TGCGCCAGCAGCTTGGGGCTAGCAATCTCCTACGAGCAGTACTTC

V gene: TRBV4-1
J gene: TRBJ1-1
D gene: -
CDR3 length: 14
clone size: -
CDR3 protein: CASSQDVSGRWAFF
CDR3 DNA: TGCGCCAGCAGCCAAGATGTCAGTGGACGTTGGGCTTTCTTT

V gene: TRBV4-3
J gene: TRBJ2-6
D gene: -
CDR3 length: 16
clone size: -
CDR3 protein: CASSQGESSGANVLTF
CDR3 DNA: TGCGCCAGCAGCCAGGGAGAATCGTCTGGGGCCAACGTCCTGACTTTC

V gene: TRBV27
J gene: TRBJ2-1
D gene: TRBD2
CDR3 length: 16
clone size: many
CDR3 protein: CASSFLLAGSKREQFF
CDR3 DNA: TGTGCCAGCAGTTTCCTACTAGCGGGATCTAAACGTGAGCAGTTCTTC

V gene: TRBV10-2
J gene: TRBJ2-1
D gene: TRBD1
CDR3 length: 17
clone size: -
CDR3 protein: CASSGGSRDRGGGEQFF
CDR3 DNA: TGCGCCAGCAGTGGAGGTAGTCGGGACAGGGGAGGTGGTGAGCAGTTCTTC

V gene: TRBV14
J gene: TRBJ2-2
D gene: -
CDR3 length: 14
clone size: -
CDR3 protein: CASSLLGLTGELFF
CDR3 DNA: TGTGCCAGCAGCTTACTGGGGCTCACCGGGGAGCTGTTTTTT

V gene: TRBV6-1
J gene: TRBJ2-7
D gene: TRBD1
CDR3 length: 14
clone size: -
CDR3 protein: CASSIRTGPYEQYF
CDR3 DNA: TGTGCCAGCAGTATCCGGACAGGGCCCTACGAGCAGTACTTC

V gene: TRBV5-5
J gene: TRBJ2-7
D gene: TRBD2
CDR3 length: 15
clone size: -
CDR3 protein: CASSWTSGGTYEQYF
CDR3 DNA: TGTGCCAGCAGCTGGACTAGCGGAGGGACCTACGAGCAGTACTTC

V gene: TRBV29-1
J gene: TRBJ1-4
D gene: TRBD1
CDR3 length: 13
clone size: once
CDR3 protein: CSAGTGGNEKLFF
CDR3 DNA: TGCAGCGCGGGGACAGGCGGTAATGAAAAACTGTTTTTT

V gene: TRBV6-5
J gene: TRBJ1-5
D gene: -
CDR3 length: 15
clone size: -
CDR3 protein: CASSLGGGPNQPQHF
CDR3 DNA: TGTGCCAGCAGCCTCGGGGGGGGGCCCAATCAGCCCCAGCATTTT

V gene: TRBV29-1
J gene: TRBJ2-5
D gene: -
CDR3 length: 13
clone size: once
CDR3 protein: CSVEEKGVETQYF
CDR3 DNA: TGCAGCGTTGAAGAGAAAGGCGTGGAGACCCAGTACTTC

V gene: TRBV7-9
J gene: TRBJ1-2
D gene: -
CDR3 length: 16
clone size: few
CDR3 protein: CASSPAGVLANYGYTF
CDR3 DNA: TGTGCCAGCAGCCCTGCCGGGGTTTTGGCTAACTATGGCTACACCTTC

V gene: TRBV11-2
J gene: TRBJ2-7
D gene: -
CDR3 length: 15
clone size: -
CDR3 protein: CASSLYDRLTGEQYF
CDR3 DNA: TGTGCCAGCAGCTTATACGACCGCCTGACGGGCGAGCAGTACTTC

V gene: TRBV18
J gene: TRBJ2-1
D gene: -
CDR3 length: 15
clone size: -
CDR3 protein: CASSLVGGDYNEQFF
CDR3 DNA: TGTGCCAGCTCACTCGTAGGGGGAGACTACAATGAGCAGTTCTTC

V gene: TRBV7-9
J gene: TRBJ2-7
D gene: -
CDR3 length: 16
clone size: few
CDR3 protein: CASSLTAGYFSYEQYF
CDR3 DNA: TGTGCCAGCAGCTTAACGGCGGGTTATTTCTCCTACGAGCAGTACTTC

V gene: TRBV7-2
J gene: TRBJ2-1
D gene: TRBD2
CDR3 length: 14
clone size: few
CDR3 protein: CASTLSWREGRSFF
CDR3 DNA: TGTGCCAGCACCCTTAGCTGGCGGGAGGGCCGTTCGTTCTTC

V gene: TRBV9
J gene: TRBJ2-1
D gene: TRBD2
CDR3 length: 20
clone size: -
CDR3 protein: CASSARDFLAGGHRDNEQFF
CDR3 DNA: TGTGCCAGCAGCGCCCGAGACTTTCTAGCGGGAGGCCATCGAGACAATGAGCAGTTCTTC

V gene: TRBV27
J gene: TRBJ1-4
D gene: -
CDR3 length: 17
clone size: -
CDR3 protein: CASSLDVGGDPNEKLFF
CDR3 DNA: TGTGCCAGCAGTTTAGATGTCGGAGGGGACCCTAATGAAAAACTGTTTTTT

V gene: TRBV28
J gene: TRBJ2-1
D gene: TRBD2
CDR3 length: 20
clone size: -
CDR3 protein: CASSFSGALAEGLWDNEQFF
CDR3 DNA: TGTGCCAGCAGTTTTAGTGGGGCACTAGCGGAGGGGTTATGGGACAATGAGCAGTTCTTC

V gene: TRBV7-3
J gene: TRBJ2-3
D gene: TRBD2
CDR3 length: 16
clone size: -
CDR3 protein: CASSSQPSGSGDTQYF
CDR3 DNA: TGTGCCAGCAGCTCCCAACCTAGCGGGAGTGGGGATACGCAGTATTTT

V gene: TRBV10-3
J gene: TRBJ1-1
D gene: TRBD1
CDR3 length: 14
clone size: -
CDR3 protein: CAISDKGANTEAFF
CDR3 DNA: TGTGCCATCAGTGATAAGGGGGCGAACACTGAAGCTTTCTTT

V gene: TRBV6-6
J gene: TRBJ1-2
D gene: -
CDR3 length: 11
clone size: -
CDR3 protein: CASSQGNGYTF
CDR3 DNA: TGTGCCAGCAGTCAGGGAAATGGCTACACCTTC

V gene: TRBV28
J gene: TRBJ2-7
D gene: TRBD1
CDR3 length: 16
clone size: -
CDR3 protein: CASSFNRDRGLFEQYF
CDR3 DNA: TGTGCCAGCAGTTTCAACCGGGACAGGGGGCTTTTCGAGCAGTACTTC

V gene: TRBV2
J gene: TRBJ2-2
D gene: -
CDR3 length: 11
clone size: -
CDR3 protein: CASSGSGELFF
CDR3 DNA: TGTGCCAGCAGTGGCTCCGGGGAGCTGTTTTTT

V gene: TRBV11-2
J gene: TRBJ1-1
D gene: -
CDR3 length: 13
clone size: once
CDR3 protein: CATREGVITEAFF
CDR3 DNA: TGTGCCACCCGGGAGGGGGTGATTACTGAAGCTTTCTTT

V gene: TRBV5-1
J gene: TRBJ2-1
D gene: TRBD1
CDR3 length: 18
clone size: -
CDR3 protein: CASSWTPGTGKHTNEQFF
CDR3 DNA: TGCGCCAGCAGCTGGACCCCCGGGACAGGCAAACACACAAATGAGCAGTTCTTC

V gene: TRBV27
J gene: TRBJ2-1
D gene: TRBD2
CDR3 length: 17
clone size: -
CDR3 protein: CASSLLSRGAGANEQFF
CDR3 DNA: TGTGCCAGCAGTCTGTTATCCCGCGGGGCGGGAGCCAATGAGCAGTTCTTC

V gene: TRBV19
J gene: TRBJ1-5
D gene: TRBD1
CDR3 length: 15
clone size: -
CDR3 protein: CASSMLDRVNQPQHF
CDR3 DNA: TGTGCCAGTAGTATGTTGGACAGGGTTAATCAGCCCCAGCATTTT

V gene: TRBV2
J gene: TRBJ2-3
D gene: -
CDR3 length: 13
clone size: -
CDR3 protein: CASSTVGTDTQYF
CDR3 DNA: TGTGCCAGCAGCACGGTGGGCACCGATACGCAGTATTTT

V gene: TRBV7-2
J gene: TRBJ1-5
D gene: -
CDR3 length: 15
clone size: once
CDR3 protein: CASSLSGQNNQPQHF
CDR3 DNA: TGTGCCAGCAGCTTATCAGGGCAGAACAATCAGCCCCAGCATTTT

V gene: TRBV5-1
J gene: TRBJ1-1
D gene: TRBD1
CDR3 length: 14
clone size: -
CDR3 protein: CASSPGTANTEAFF
CDR3 DNA: TGCGCCAGCAGCCCCGGGACAGCGAACACTGAAGCTTTCTTT

V gene: TRBV21-1
J gene: TRBJ2-3
D gene: -
CDR3 length: 17
clone size: -
CDR3 protein: CASTSEENRDGTDTQYF
CDR3 DNA: TGTGCCAGCACCTCAGAGGAGAATAGGGACGGTACAGATACGCAGTATTTT

V gene: TRBV7-9
J gene: TRBJ1-2
D gene: -
CDR3 length: 13
clone size: -
CDR3 protein: CASRGGGLGGYTF
CDR3 DNA: TGTGCCAGCAGAGGCGGGGGTCTCGGTGGCTACACCTTC

V gene: TRBV6-4
J gene: TRBJ1-2
D gene: TRBD1
CDR3 length: 15
clone size: -
CDR3 protein: CASSPTGFFSYGYTF
CDR3 DNA: TGTGCCAGCAGTCCGACAGGGTTTTTTAGCTATGGCTACACCTTC

V gene: TRBV6-5
J gene: TRBJ1-1
D gene: -
CDR3 length: 13
clone size: once
CDR3 protein: CASSYMGDTEAFF
CDR3 DNA: TGTGCCAGCAGTTACATGGGTGACACTGAAGCTTTCTTT

V gene: TRBV6-1
J gene: TRBJ2-1
D gene: -
CDR3 length: 15
clone size: -
CDR3 protein: CASDGAWISYNEQFF
CDR3 DNA: TGTGCCAGCGACGGAGCCTGGATCTCCTACAATGAGCAGTTCTTC

V gene: TRBV5-5
J gene: TRBJ1-2
D gene: -
CDR3 length: 15
clone size: -
CDR3 protein: CASRPSAGTLYGYTF
CDR3 DNA: TGTGCCAGCAGACCCTCGGCAGGGACCCTCTATGGCTACACCTTC

V gene: TRBV6-4
J gene: TRBJ1-1
D gene: TRBD1
CDR3 length: 12
clone size: -
CDR3 protein: CASSDRTGVAFF
CDR3 DNA: TGTGCCAGCAGTGACCGGACAGGCGTCGCTTTCTTT

V gene: TRBV4-1
J gene: TRBJ2-5
D gene: TRBD1
CDR3 length: 18
clone size: -
CDR3 protein: CASSQDFGTGDGEATQYF
CDR3 DNA: TGCGCCAGCAGCCAAGACTTTGGAACAGGGGACGGAGAAGCGACCCAGTACTTC

V gene: TRBV27
J gene: TRBJ2-7
D gene: -
CDR3 length: 14
clone size: -
CDR3 protein: CASSPGRNSYEQYF
CDR3 DNA: TGTGCCAGCAGTCCGGGACGGAACTCCTACGAGCAGTACTTC

V gene: TRBV25-1
J gene: TRBJ1-5
D gene: TRBD1
CDR3 length: 15
clone size: -
CDR3 protein: CASSEMTGDERPQHF
CDR3 DNA: TGTGCCAGCAGTGAAATGACAGGGGACGAGCGGCCCCAGCATTTT

V gene: TRBV6-6
J gene: TRBJ2-1
D gene: TRBD2
CDR3 length: 15
clone size: -
CDR3 protein: CASSPLAGGSNEQFF
CDR3 DNA: TGTGCCAGCAGTCCGTTAGCGGGAGGCTCTAATGAGCAGTTCTTC

V gene: TRBV5-6
J gene: TRBJ2-7
D gene: -
CDR3 length: 14
clone size: -
CDR3 protein: CASSSPMGHYEQYF
CDR3 DNA: TGTGCCAGCAGCTCCCCGATGGGCCACTACGAGCAGTACTTC

V gene: TRBV28
J gene: TRBJ1-5
D gene: -
CDR3 length: 13
clone size: -
CDR3 protein: CASAPFIDQPQHF
CDR3 DNA: TGTGCCAGCGCCCCCTTTATCGATCAGCCCCAGCATTTT